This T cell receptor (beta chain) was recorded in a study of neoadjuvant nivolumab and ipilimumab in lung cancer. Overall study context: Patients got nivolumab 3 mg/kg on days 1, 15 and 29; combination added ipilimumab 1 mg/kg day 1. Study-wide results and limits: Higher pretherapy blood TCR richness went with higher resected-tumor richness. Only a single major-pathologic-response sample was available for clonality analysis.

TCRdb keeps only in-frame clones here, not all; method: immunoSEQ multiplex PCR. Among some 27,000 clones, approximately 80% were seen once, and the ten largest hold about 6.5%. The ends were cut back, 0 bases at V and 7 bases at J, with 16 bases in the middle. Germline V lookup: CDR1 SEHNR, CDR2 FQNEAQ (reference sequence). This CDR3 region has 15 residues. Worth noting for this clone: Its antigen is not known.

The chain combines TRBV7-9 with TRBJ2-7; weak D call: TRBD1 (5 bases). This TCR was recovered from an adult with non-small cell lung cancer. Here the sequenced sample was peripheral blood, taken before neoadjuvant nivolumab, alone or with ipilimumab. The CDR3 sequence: CASSLAALGQGEQYF. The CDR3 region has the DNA TGTGCCAGCAGCTTAGCGGCCTTGGGGCAGGGAGAGCAGTACTTC.